This TCR beta chain was profiled in a study of T-cell reconstitution after alpha-beta-depleted transplantation in children. Looked up from germline, CDR1 is KGHSH and CDR2 is LQKENI. V was trimmed by 8 bases and J by 1 base, leaving 11 bases between them. This CDR3 has 13 amino acids. TCRbeta library construction was performed incorporating unique molecular identifiers. Via MiXCR, TCRdb re-called the PCR reads, giving one row per CDR3 protein. This sample yields 780,000 or so distinct CDR3 sequences, of which around 17% are seen a single time; roughly 4.8% belongs to the top ten. This clonotype was found a few times.

The chain couples TRBV18 to TRBJ1-1; possibly TRBD1 for D (6 bases). Sequences were derived from PBMCs, mostly from graft donor cells, sampled 360 days after TCRalphabeta/CD19-depleted stem cell transplant. The TCR comes from a male patient between 5 and 17 years old who had a stem cell transplant for acute lymphoblastic leukemia, so the T cells may come from the graft donor. DNA of the CDR3: TGTGCCAGCCACAGGGTTGCGAACACTGAAGCTTTCTTT. Translation gives CASHRVANTEAFF.